Each of the 20 T cell receptor beta chains below was sequenced from the same sample in a study of blood T cell repertoires in COVID-19. The assay was immunoSEQ multiplex PCR, and TCRdb's table has in-frame clones only and misses some. This table has approximately 360,000 clones, approximately 87% appearing once. Sequencing was performed on PBMCs or T cells enriched from blood (not recorded which). All receptors derive from a man in his forties or fifties in a cohort exposed to, infected with or recovered from COVID-19 (not recorded which).

J is TRBJ2-2 and V is TRBV18, with 7 bases that match TRBD1. V shed 5 bases, J shed 2 bases, and the junction held 5 bases outside the gene matches. CDR3 length: 15 residues. Germline CDR1 is KGHSH and CDR2 is LQKENI. Here the CDR3 reads CASSFQGDNTGELFF. The CDR3 coding sequence is TGTGCCAGCTCATTCCAGGGGGATAACACCGGGGAGCTGTTTTTT.

The chain carries TRBV29-1 and TRBJ2-3; unclear D gene. The germline CDR1 and CDR2 sequences are SQVTM and ANQGSEA. The CDR3 is made up of 13 amino acids. Trimming took off 4 bases at V and 2 bases at J, with 10 bases between the two ends. The CDR3 coding sequence is TGCAGCGTTGTCCCCAGGCCCACAGATACGCAGTATTTT. Its translation: CSVVPRPTDTQYF.

This clone was recorded once. V usage is TRBV29-1 and J usage is TRBJ1-1; possible D gene TRBD1, 5 bases. Germline-derived CDR1 and CDR2 are SQVTM and ANQGSEA. The CDR3 runs to 13 residues. Trimming took 4 bases from V and 6 from J, leaving 15 bases between them. CDR3 DNA sequence: TGCAGCGTTGCGCCTGGTTGGGGCGCTGAAGCTTTCTTT. Encoded protein: CSVAPGWGAEAFF.

The chain couples TRBV5-1 to TRBJ1-2; D is uncertain. V lost 0 bases and J lost 8, with 14 bases in between. CDR3 length: 14 residues. The germline V gene encodes CDR1 SGHRS and CDR2 YFSETQ. Here the CDR3 reads CASSLGVELEGYTF. In nucleotides, the CDR3 is TGCGCCAGCAGCTTGGGGGTGGAGCTGGAGGGCTACACCTTC. Full variable domain (rest looked up from reference TRBV5-1 and TRBJ1-2): KAGVTQTPRYLIKTRGQQVTLSCSPISGHRSVSWYQQTPGQGLQFLFEYFSETQRNKGNFPGRFSGRQFSNSRSEMNVSTLELGDSALYLCASSLGVELEGYTFGSGTRLTVV.

The rearrangement uses TRBV11-2 and TRBJ2-6, with a weak D call TRBD1 (7 bases). Between the trimmed V and J ends, which lost 1 base and 0 bases, there was a span of 10 bases. The CDR3 consists of 17 residues. From germline, CDR1 is SGHAT and CDR2 FQNNGV. The CDR3 sequence: CASSLGQGGSGANVLTF. Written as DNA, the CDR3 is TGTGCCAGCAGCTTAGGACAGGGAGGCTCTGGGGCCAACGTCCTGACTTTC. Looking up the rest from reference TRBV11-2 and TRBJ2-6 gives the full variable domain: EAGVAQSPRYKIIEKRQSVAFWCNPISGHATLYWYQQILGQGPKLLIQFQNNGVVDDSQLPKDRFSAERLKGVDSTLKIQPAKLEDSAVYLCASSLGQGGSGANVLTFGAGSRLTVL.

The rearrangement uses TRBV10-3 and TRBJ1-2, with unresolved D. CDR3 length equals 15 residues. Trimming left V 2 bases short and J 1 base short, with 11 bases between. Germline V gene data show CDR1 as ENHRY and CDR2 as SYGVKD. The DNA of the CDR3 is TGTGCCATCAGTGAGACAGAACAGATTAACTATGGCTACACCTTC. Encoded protein: CAISETEQINYGYTF.

The J gene is TRBJ1-3, the V gene TRBV30; D gene ambiguous. Trimming shortened V by 3 bases and J by 3 bases, and 6 bases separated the two germline ends. The V gene's germline CDR1 is GTSNPN and CDR2 SVGIG (reference sequence). The CDR3 consists of 12 residues. CDR3 sequence: CAWRQIGNTIYF. DNA for the CDR3: TGTGCCTGGAGACAGATTGGAAACACCATATATTTT.

J is TRBJ2-1 and V is TRBV7-2, with 10 bases that match TRBD2. J lost 4 bases, V lost 5 bases, and 5 bases had no gene match. The CDR3 is 15 amino acids. The germline V gene has CDR1 SGHTA and CDR2 FQGNSA. The CDR3 DNA sequence: TGTGCCAGCAGCACATCTAGCGGGAGTTACAATGAGCAGTTCTTC. Its translation is CASSTSSGSYNEQFF.

This chain connects TRBV7-9 to TRBJ2-1; possibly TRBD2 for D (6 bases). The CDR3 sequence is 13 residues long. CDR1 and CDR2 (germline): SEHNR, FQNEAQ (reference sequence). Trimming removed 8 bases at V and 7 bases at J, with 15 bases between. The CDR3 DNA reads as TGTGCCAGCGAGGTTGAGGCGGGAAATGAGCAGTTCTTC. Translation gives CASEVEAGNEQFF.

This chain joins TRBV7-9 and TRBJ2-2; possible D gene TRBD2, 5 bases. V was trimmed by 2 bases and J by 2 bases, leaving 15 bases between them. From germline, CDR1 is SEHNR and CDR2 FQNEAQ (reference sequence). The CDR3 contains 17 residues. CDR3 sequence (DNA): TGTGCCAGCAGCTTAATCCTCAGCGGAACAAACACCGGGGAGCTGTTTTTT. Protein: CASSLILSGTNTGELFF. Full variable domain (missing parts from reference TRBV7-9 and TRBJ2-2): DTGVSQNPRHKITKRGQNVTFRCDPISEHNRLYWYRQTLGQGPEFLTYFQNEAQLEKSRLLSDRFSAERPKGSFSTLEIQRTEQGDSAMYLCASSLILSGTNTGELFFGEGSRLTVL.

The chain links TRBV19 to TRBJ1-2; 7 nucleotides agree with TRBD1. The CDR3 consists of 13 residues. The ends lost 5 bases at V and 4 bases at J; junction bases unmatched: 4. Germline CDR1 reads LNHDA; CDR2 reads SQIVND (reference sequence). The CDR3 bases are TGTGCCAGTAGTGCCGGGACAGCCTATGGCTACACCTTC. Amino acids: CASSAGTAYGYTF.

V is TRBV25-1 and J is TRBJ2-4; perhaps TRBD2 as D (7 bases). Trimming pared 2 bases from V and 3 bases from J, leaving 14 bases between. The germline CDR1 and CDR2 sequences are MGHDK and SYGVNS. The CDR3 sequence is 16 residues long. CDR3 nucleotide sequence: TGTGCCAGCAGTGAAGGGGGGGGCCGAATCAAAAACATTCAGTACTTC. This codes for CASSEGGGRIKNIQYF.

The chain carries TRBV7-8 and TRBJ2-3; 12 bases map to TRBD2. The CDR3 loop spans 14 amino acids. Trimming at V came to 4 bases and at J to 6 bases, leaving 2 bases not matched to a gene. Germline V gene lookup returns CDR1 SGHVS and CDR2 FQNEAQ. DNA for the CDR3: TGTGCCAGCAGCTCTAGCGGGAGGGGGGATACGCAGTATTTT. Amino acids: CASSSSGRGDTQYF.

This chain connects TRBV27 to TRBJ1-1, with 8 nucleotides matching TRBD1. The trim removed 5 bases at V and 4 bases at J, leaving 6 bases unmatched. CDR3 length: 14 residues. CDR1 and CDR2 from the germline V gene are MNHEY and SMNVEV (reference sequence). CDR3 residues: CASSPRTGSTEAFF. In DNA form, the CDR3 reads TGTGCCAGCAGTCCCCGGACAGGGTCCACTGAAGCTTTCTTT.

The J gene is TRBJ2-5, the V gene TRBV5-1; TRBD1 agrees at 9 bases. Germline CDR1 SGHRS, CDR2 YFSETQ. There are 16 residues in the CDR3. The J segment lost 2 bases and the V segment lost 4 bases, leaving 9 bases of the junction unmatched. The CDR3 is CASSGGTGRGQETQYF. CDR3 nucleotides: TGCGCCAGCAGCGGGGGGACAGGGAGGGGACAAGAGACCCAGTACTTC.

This clone was seen just once. The chain employs TRBV18 and TRBJ2-5, with 12 positions matching TRBD2. The V segment lost 4 bases and the J segment 0 bases; nucleotides outside the gene matches: 6. This CDR3 has 17 residues. Germline V gives CDR1 KGHSH, CDR2 LQKENI. The CDR3 sequence is CASSLLAGGLYQETQYF. The CDR3 coding sequence is TGTGCCAGCTCACTACTAGCGGGAGGATTGTACCAAGAGACCCAGTACTTC.

This clone was recorded once. The CDR3 sequence: CASSLSTGRGEKLFF. In nucleotides, the CDR3 is TGTGCCAGCAGTTTATCGACAGGACGAGGTGAAAAACTGTTTTTT. The chain is built from TRBV27 and TRBJ1-4, with D tentatively TRBD1 (6 bases). Germline V CDR1 and CDR2: MNHEY, SMNVEV (reference sequence). Trimming removed 0 bases at V and 7 bases at J, with 12 bases between. The CDR3 loop spans 15 amino acids.

To note about this clone: This sample includes further DNA sequences coding for the same CDR3. This sequence joins TRBV9 and TRBJ1-1; possibly TRBD1 for D (5 bases). Trimming pared 0 bases from V and 8 bases from J, leaving 11 bases between. The germline gives CDR1 SGDLS, CDR2 YYNGEE. CDR3 length: 13 residues. CDR3 sequence (DNA): TGTGCCAGCAGCGTAGATCACAGGACCGAAGCTTTCTTT. It translates to CASSVDHRTEAFF.

The V call is TRBV2, the J call TRBJ1-1; 8 positions agree with TRBD1. The CDR3 is made up of 14 amino acids. CDR1 and CDR2 (germline): SNHLY, FYNNEI. With V trimmed by 7 bases and J by 5 bases, 9 bases remained unmatched. CDR3: CASNGRTGKTEAFF. The CDR3 DNA follows: TGTGCCAGCAACGGAAGGACAGGGAAGACTGAAGCTTTCTTT.

A single count supports this clone. The rearrangement uses TRBV28 and TRBJ1-1, with TRBD1 as a possible D gene (6 bases). Germline V lookup: CDR1 MDHEN, CDR2 SYDVKM. V lost 7 bases and J lost 0, with 12 bases in between. CDR3 size: 14 residues. CDR3 bases: TGTGCCAGCAAGACAGGCCTGATGAACACTGAAGCTTTCTTT. Its translation: CASKTGLMNTEAFF.